Listed here are 3 T cell receptor beta chains from one sample, sequenced in a study of blood T cells in healthy people across ages (dated by TCRdb to between 2015 and 2016). Library generation was performed with 5' RACE. A second PCR of roughly 7 to 12 cycles was run with a J-beta primer mix and a sample-barcoded 5' primer. In TCRdb, the public reads were trimmed at Q25 with fastp and aligned with MiXCR, with productive beta chains retained. Rows are unified per CDR3 protein, each entry keeping the most common DNA and genes. This sample has around 2 million distinct CDR3 sequences in its table, and about two fifths of those were observed once. More than 20% of the sample lies in the top ten. Sequenced input: blood. The receptor set was obtained from a human donor in good health.

This clonotype was found a few times. This CDR3 is CASSLIGYTEAFF. The DNA of the CDR3 is TGTGCCAGCAGTTTAATAGGATACACTGAAGCTTTCTTT. This chain connects TRBV12-3 or TRBV12-4 to TRBJ1-1; D is uncertain. The CDR3 sequence is 13 residues long. V was cut by 2 bases and J by 3 bases, with 7 bases left in between.

There are a few counts of this clonotype. V and J are TRBV7-9 and TRBJ2-3; D not certain. Per the germline V gene, CDR1 is SEHNR and CDR2 is FQNEAQ (reference sequence). Trimming left V 5 bases short and J 1 base short, with 13 bases between. The CDR3 totals 15 residues. The CDR3, as DNA: TGTGCCAGCAGCAGACATGCTCTCGGCACAGATACGCAGTATTTT. Translated, it gives CASSRHALGTDTQYF.

This clonotype was found a few times. The CDR3 spells CSALAGDYEQYF. CDR3 coding DNA: TGCAGTGCGTTAGCCGGGGACTACGAGCAGTACTTC. The rearrangement uses TRBV20-1 and TRBJ2-4; tentatively, D is TRBD2 (5 bases). The DNA end favors TRBJ2-7, so the J call may be wrong. The CDR3 extends over 12 amino acids. The germline gives CDR1 DFQATT, CDR2 SNEGSKA (reference sequence).